Below, 16 T cell receptor beta chains from the same sample are listed, as sequenced in a study of T cells in Graves' hyperthyroidism and ophthalmopathy. RNA transcripts served as the template for amplifying TCR beta CDR3 regions. Carried out on the TCR CDR3, a first-round RT-PCR used the HTBI primer set. TCRdb used MiXCR to reprocess the multiplex PCR reads, holding one entry per CDR3 protein. Of approximately 400,000 distinct CDR3 sequences in the sample, roughly 14% are singletons; the top ten hold about 20%. Sequencing was carried out using blood. These receptors all come from a man younger than 40 with Graves' hyperthyroidism that later progressed to Graves' ophthalmopathy.

This clonotype showed up just a few times. This chain joins TRBV4-1 and TRBJ2-7; 12 bases match TRBD2. Germline trimming cut 0 bases from V and 7 bases from J; bases unmatched to any gene: 7. Germline values: CDR1 MGHRA, CDR2 YSYEKL. The CDR3 totals 16 residues. The CDR3 loop reads CASSQDEGLAGLEQYF. CDR3 bases: TGCGCCAGCAGCCAAGACGAAGGACTAGCGGGGCTTGAGCAGTACTTC.

This clonotype was seen at least ten times. The chain uses TRBV28 and TRBJ2-1, with TRBD1 matching over 12 bases. Trimming at V came to 5 bases and at J to 7 bases, leaving 6 bases not matched to a gene. The V gene's germline CDR1 is MDHEN and CDR2 SYDVKM. This CDR3 spans 15 amino acids. CDR3 DNA: TGTGCCAGCAGTAAGGGACAGGGGGCGGGTAATGAGCAGTTCTTC. Translated, it gives CASSKGQGAGNEQFF.

Many counts were recorded for this clonotype. This chain joins TRBV18 and TRBJ2-7; D might be TRBD1 (6 bases). Germline V gives CDR1 KGHSH, CDR2 LQKENI. CDR3 length: 14 amino acids. V lost 0 bases and J 1 base, leaving 7 bases between the germline ends. CDR3 coding DNA: TGTGCCAGCTCACCACCGGACAGATCCTACGAGCAGTACTTC. It yields the protein CASSPPDRSYEQYF.

This clonotype was seen ten or more times. This sequence joins TRBV6-1 and TRBJ1-2; a weak D match, TRBD1 (6 bases). The CDR3 extends over 13 amino acids. The germline CDR1 and CDR2 sequences are MNHNS and SASEGT. Trimming removed 5 bases at V and 4 bases at J, with 11 bases between. In nucleotides, the CDR3 is TGTGCCAGCAGTTCCAGGGGAGTCTATGGCTACACCTTC. This sequence encodes CASSSRGVYGYTF.

This sequence joins TRBV5-1 and TRBJ1-6; 7 bases agree with TRBD1. The CDR3 has 15 residues. J lost 8 bases, V lost 4 bases, and 9 bases had no gene match. Germline V gene lookup returns CDR1 SGHRS and CDR2 YFSETQ. In nucleotides, the CDR3 is TGCGCCAGCAGCGCCGAACAGGGGATGCATTCACCCCTCCACTTT. It yields the protein CASSAEQGMHSPLHF.

This chain uses TRBV6-5 with TRBJ1-6; D may be TRBD1 (5 bases). CDR3 size: 15 residues. V lost 7 bases, J lost 0 bases, and 10 bases lay in between. The germline V gene encodes CDR1 MNHEY and CDR2 SVGAGI. The DNA of the CDR3 is TGTGCCAGCACTTTTGACAGCTCCTATAATTCACCCCTCCACTTT. Its translation: CASTFDSSYNSPLHF.

This clonotype was seen many times. The J gene is TRBJ1-1, the V gene TRBV3-1, with a tentative D call TRBD1 (5 bases). Germline lookup yields CDR1 LGHDT and CDR2 YNNKEL (reference sequence). Trimming removed 0 bases at V and 3 bases at J, with 14 bases between. CDR3 size: 16 residues. The CDR3 DNA sequence: TGTGCCAGCAGCCAAGACGATTTTGGGGGTTACACTGAAGCTTTCTTT. It is translated as CASSQDDFGGYTEAFF.

This clonotype has a handful of counts. The chain joins TRBV6-1 to TRBJ1-6, with a possible D match to TRBD1 (5 bases). CDR3 size: 14 residues. Trimming pared 4 bases from V and 7 bases from J, leaving 11 bases between. The germline CDR1 and CDR2 sequences are MNHNS and SASEGT. The DNA for the CDR3 is TGTGCCAGCAGTGTGATCAGGGACAATTCACCCCTCCACTTT. This encodes CASSVIRDNSPLHF.

This clonotype turned up a few times. Compared with germline, one end of the junction differs, possibly owing to a read error. The rearrangement uses TRBV6-1 and TRBJ2-3; D might be TRBD1 (6 bases). Germline V gene data show CDR1 as MNHNS and CDR2 as SASEGT. The length of the CDR3 is 14 residues. CDR3 sequence reads: CASKSQGSADAQYF. In nucleotides, the CDR3 is TGTGCCAGCAAATCGCAGGGGAGCGCAGATGCGCAGTATTTT.

The sample holds many counts of this clonotype. The J gene is TRBJ2-3, the V gene TRBV7-2, with TRBD2 as a possible D gene (6 bases). Trimming cost V 5 bases and J 0 bases, with 12 bases left between them. The CDR3 loop spans 15 amino acids. The germline V gene encodes CDR1 SGHTA and CDR2 FQGNSA. In DNA, the CDR3 is TGTGCCAGCAGCCTGGGACTCCCCAGCACAGATACGCAGTATTTT. As protein: CASSLGLPSTDTQYF.

This clonotype was observed many times. The rearrangement uses TRBV12-3 or TRBV12-4 and TRBJ1-1; D is unclear. V lost 6 bases and J lost 0, with 14 bases in between. This CDR3 is 15 amino acids long. CDR3 region: CASRHRRGLNTEAFF. The CDR3, as DNA: TGTGCCAGCAGACACAGACGAGGGCTGAACACTGAAGCTTTCTTT.

On this clonotype itself: At one boundary the junction diverges from the germline segment, which might be a read error. The chain recombines TRBV6-5 with TRBJ1-2, with 9 bases lining up with TRBD1. The length of the CDR3 is 17 residues. Germline assignment: CDR1 MNHEY and CDR2 SVGAGI. CDR3 in amino acids: CASSYFPCDRGGIGCTF. CDR3 in DNA: TGTGCCAGCAGTTACTTCCCCTGCGACAGGGGGGGTATAGGCTGCACCTTC.

V is TRBV25-1 and J is TRBJ2-7; 9 nucleotides line up with TRBD1. CDR1 is MGHDK and CDR2 is SYGVNS in the germline V gene. CDR3 size: 13 residues. Losses at the gene ends were 4 bases for V and 6 bases for J; bases not matched to a gene: 4. The DNA of the CDR3 is TGTGCCAGCAGTGTGGGACAGGGCACCGAGCAGTACTTC. Translating gives CASSVGQGTEQYF.

In this sample, this clonotype turned up once. This may be a read error: a much more frequent sequence differs by one nucleotide. DNA of the CDR3: TGCAGTGCTGGGGAAGCCCCTGGAGCTTTCTTT. Encoded protein: CSAGEAPGAFF. This chain links TRBV20-1 with TRBJ1-1; no firm D call. The V end lost 5 bases, the J end lost 10 bases, and 14 bases lay between the germline ends. CDR1 DFQATT and CDR2 SNEGSKA come from the germline V gene (reference sequence). This CDR3 spans 11 amino acids.

This clonotype was detected ten times or more. For the CDR3, the DNA is TGTGCCACCCGAAGGGGTGTTGGGGAGACCCAGTACTTC. Its translation: CATRRGVGETQYF. This chain uses TRBV6-1 with TRBJ2-5, with D possibly TRBD1 on 5 matching bases. Deletions cut 10 bases from V and 5 bases from J, with 17 bases between. The CDR3 spans 13 residues. CDR1 and CDR2 from the germline V gene are MNHNS and SASEGT.

This clonotype was recorded at least ten times. The V and J genes are TRBV27 and TRBJ2-7, with D perhaps matching TRBD2 (5 bases). The germline V gene has CDR1 MNHEY and CDR2 SMNVEV (reference sequence). The CDR3 loop spans 15 amino acids. V shed 5 bases and J shed 3 bases, with 17 bases lying between them. The chain's CDR3 is CASSPWTLKDYEQYF. As DNA, the CDR3 is TGTGCCAGCAGTCCGTGGACTCTTAAGGACTACGAGCAGTACTTC.